This T cell receptor beta chain was retrieved from a study of monozygotic twins with inflammatory bowel disease. CDR3 length: 11 amino acids. Note on this clonotype: Its specificity is unknown.

Study-level findings and limits: With others, IBD patients shared fewer clonotypes than healthy twins did, especially with disease activity.

The quantity of total RNA per TCR library was about 3.5 ug. Each sample's cDNA came from eight separate reactions. Addition of UMIs with a 6-nucleotide sample barcode was achieved by template switching. For each CDR3 protein, TCRdb gives one entry from its re-call of the 5' RACE reads, without DNA. The sample data list nearly 450,000 distinct CDR3 sequences. The TCR was taken from a human donor with ulcerative colitis or Crohn's disease, or a healthy co-twin of an affected twin (not recorded which). The sample comprised blood. The chain links TRBV12-3 or TRBV12-4 to TRBJ2-1; as DNA is missing, the TRBD1 call by TCRdb cannot be tested. CDR3 in amino acids: CARNPGNEQFF.